The 13 T cell receptor beta chains given below trace back to one sample, sequenced in a study of CD8 T cells in Susac syndrome. With random hexamers, roughly 0.45 to 1 ug RNA was reverse transcribed. A single record per CDR3 protein comes from TCRdb applying MiXCR to the immunoSEQ multiplex PCR reads. The repertoire holds about 76,000 distinct CDR3 sequences, with under 95% as singletons. Sequencing used CD8+ T cells from PBMCs. The receptors stem from a human donor with Susac syndrome.

The rearrangement links TRBV21-1 to TRBJ2-1. TRBV21-1 is a documented pseudogene. This CDR3 is 17 amino acids long. DNA for the CDR3: TGTGCCAGCAGCAAATCCAGGACGGAGAGCTCCTACAATGAGCAGTTCTTC. This sequence encodes CASSKSRTESSYNEQFF.

The chain recombines TRBV27 with TRBJ2-1; weak D call: TRBD2 (6 bases). The CDR3 extends over 15 amino acids. The ends were cut back, 5 bases at V and 9 bases at J, with 20 bases in the middle. The germline CDR1 and CDR2 sequences are MNHEY and SMNVEV (reference sequence). This CDR3 is CASSPPRSHGGEQFF. CDR3 in DNA: TGTGCCAGCAGTCCCCCGCGGTCGCACGGGGGTGAGCAGTTCTTC.

The rearrangement joins TRBV5-4 to TRBJ2-1; weak D call: TRBD1 (6 bases). CDR3 size: 13 residues. The V gene lost 4 bases and the J gene lost 5 bases, with 10 bases spanning the gap. In germline, CDR1 is SGHNT, CDR2 YYREEE (reference sequence). CDR3 sequence reads: CASSQRQDNEQFF. DNA of the CDR3: TGTGCCAGCAGCCAAAGACAGGACAATGAGCAGTTCTTC. The entire variable domain, with the rest obtained from reference TRBV5-4 and TRBJ2-1, is as follows: ETGVTQSPTHLIKTRGQQVTLRCSSQSGHNTVSWYQQALGQGPQFIFQYYREEENGRGNFPPRFSGLQFPNYSSELNVNALELDDSALYLCASSQRQDNEQFFGPGTRLTVL.

The chain is built from TRBV12-3 or TRBV12-4 and TRBJ2-7; D is uncertain. The CDR3 covers 16 residues. Trimming removed 6 bases at V and 6 bases at J, with 24 bases between. The chain's CDR3 is CASSLVGGRFISEQYF. The CDR3 nucleotides are TGTGCCAGCAGCCTTGTGGGCGGACGTTTTATAAGCGAGCAGTACTTC.

This rearrangement joins TRBV4-3 to TRBJ2-7; TRBD1 agrees at 8 bases. The length of the CDR3 is 15 residues. Germline-derived CDR1 and CDR2 are LGHNA and YSLEER. With 5 bases clipped from V and 0 bases from J, the junction kept 6 bases outside the gene matches. DNA of the CDR3: TGCGCCAGCAGCTATGGACAGGGTCCCTCCTACGAGCAGTACTTC. Its translation is CASSYGQGPSYEQYF.

The chain recombines TRBV10-2 with TRBJ2-7; 7 nucleotides line up with TRBD1. Germline V gene data show CDR1 as WSHSY and CDR2 as SAAADI. V was pared by 4 bases and J by 4 bases, with 10 bases of the junction left unmatched. The CDR3 covers 15 residues. The CDR3 is CASSAPPGQSYEQYF. The CDR3 nucleotides are TGCGCCAGCAGTGCCCCCCCGGGACAGTCATACGAGCAGTACTTC.

This sequence joins TRBV27 and TRBJ1-5; D perhaps matches TRBD1 (5 bases). Germline lookup yields CDR1 MNHEY and CDR2 SMNVEV (reference sequence). This CDR3 spans 14 amino acids. The V end was cut by 3 bases, the J end by 5 bases, with 11 bases between. The CDR3 bases are TGTGCCAGCAGTTTGGTCAGGGTGGATCAGCCCCAGCATTTT. Its translation: CASSLVRVDQPQHF.

The genes are TRBV28 and TRBJ2-5; no clear D. V lost 4 bases to trimming and J lost 1 base, with 13 bases between them. This CDR3 has 15 amino acids. Germline lookup yields CDR1 MDHEN and CDR2 SYDVKM. The CDR3 reads CASSSHRLSQETQYF. The CDR3 coding sequence is TGTGCCAGCAGTTCTCATAGACTCAGCCAAGAGACCCAGTACTTC.

The chain joins TRBV27 to TRBJ2-5; maybe TRBD2 (5 bases). The CDR3 sequence is 16 residues long. Trimming removed 2 bases from V and 5 bases from J, with 18 bases in between. Per germline, CDR1 MNHEY and CDR2 SMNVEV (reference sequence). CDR3 sequence: CASSLRGLDLKETQYF. In DNA, the CDR3 is TGTGCCAGCAGTTTACGAGGACTTGACTTGAAGGAGACCCAGTACTTC.

This rearrangement joins TRBV7-9 to TRBJ2-1; weak D call: TRBD2 (5 bases). CDR3 length equals 14 residues. Trimming left V 3 bases short and J 4 bases short, with 10 bases between. Germline V lookup: CDR1 SEHNR, CDR2 FQNEAQ (reference sequence). The CDR3 region has the DNA TGTGCCAGCAGCTTTGCCGCGGGTTACAATGAGCAGTTCTTC. Protein product: CASSFAAGYNEQFF.

The rearrangement uses TRBV20-1 and TRBJ2-3, with a possible D match to TRBD1 (8 bases). Germline loops: CDR1 DFQATT, CDR2 SNEGSKA (reference sequence). There are 15 residues in the CDR3. V dropped 6 bases and J dropped 3 bases, with 19 bases sitting between them. The CDR3 sequence is CSALQGGLRTDTQYF. The CDR3 nucleotides are TGCAGTGCCCTACAGGGGGGGCTGAGGACAGATACGCAGTATTTT.

V and J are TRBV27 and TRBJ2-1, with 9 bases lining up with TRBD1. CDR1 and CDR2 from the germline V gene are MNHEY and SMNVEV (reference sequence). J was trimmed by 5 bases and V by 6 bases; bases with no gene match: 8. This CDR3 spans 15 amino acids. CDR3 loop: CASSRTGGRNNEQFF. In nucleotides, the CDR3 is TGTGCCAGCAGCCGTACAGGGGGCCGGAACAATGAGCAGTTCTTC.

The chain combines TRBV18 with TRBJ2-3; D not resolved. The CDR3 runs 14 residues. The ends were cut back, 1 base at V and 6 bases at J, with 11 bases in the middle. Looked up from germline, CDR1 is KGHSH and CDR2 is LQKENI. CDR3 residues: CASSPRTISDTQYF. The CDR3 DNA follows: TGTGCCAGCTCACCACGGACCATAAGCGATACGCAGTATTTT.